The clone carrying this T cell receptor (beta chain) showed up just a few times. These data originate in a study of blood T cell repertoires in COVID-19. In the study overall: Researchers got acute and convalescent COVID-19 samples from the United States, Italy and Spain. T cells, B-cell-depleted T cells, or PBMCs supplied cDNA or gDNA.

The CDR3 loop spans 18 amino acids. As originally analysed: For nucleated cells, counts were estimated from reference gene primer amplification. The method was immunoSEQ multiplex PCR; TCRdb's version includes in-frame clones alone and lacks a portion of them. That table gives V, J and clone size, and the DNA gave D and trimming. The sample includes about 24,000 clones, 81% of them seen just once. The receptor's source is a man in his 70s with acute or convalescent COVID-19. The chain has TRBV21-1 and TRBJ1-1; the table's D gene call, TRBD1, was not cross checked with the DNA. TRBV21-1 constitutes a pseudogene. The sample comprised peripheral blood. In DNA form, the CDR3 reads TGTGCCAGCAGCAAAGATATAGAACAGGGCCCCATGAACACTGAAGCTTTCTTT. Protein product: CASSKDIEQGPMNTEAFF.